This T cell receptor beta chain was captured by sequencing in a study of graft-versus-host responses after intestinal transplantation. About the study: Recipients were given multivisceral, liver-intestinal, or isolated intestinal transplants. Each patient got anti-thymocyte globulin induction, then tacrolimus and steroids for approximately 3 years.

In the case of this clone: No antigen is known for it.

Profiled with immunoSEQ multiplex PCR; TCRdb holds only in-frame clones, not every one. The sample consists of about 120,000 clones, roughly 95% of them appearing once. Overall study results and limits: With peak circulating GvH clone levels came an association with early post-transplant HvG declines. Patients who carried graft-donor T cell macrochimerism also had high graft-versus-host to host-versus-graft clonal ratios in their allografts.

This CDR3 has 14 amino acids. Trimming left V 8 bases short and J 1 base short, with 13 bases between. CDR1 MDHEN and CDR2 SYDVKM come from the germline V gene. Material: unstimulated CD8+ T cells sorted from spleen or lymph node cells, obtained before intestinal transplant. The chain has TRBV28 and TRBJ2-3; no definite D call. This clonotype was obtained from a human donor who received an intestinal transplant. CDR3 sequence (DNA): TGTGCCAGCGCCCCAAGGCCGGGCACAGATACGCAGTATTTT. Translated, it gives CASAPRPGTDTQYF. Supplemented by reference TRBV28 and TRBJ2-3, the full variable domain reads DVKVTQSSRYLVKRTGEKVFLECVQDMDHENMFWYRQDPGLGLRLIYFSYDVKMKEKGDIPEGYSVSREKKERFSLILESASTNQTSMYLCASAPRPGTDTQYFGPGTRLTVL.